A selection of T cell receptor beta chains follows, all from one sample in a study of blood T cell repertoires in COVID-19. TCRdb's table, derived via immunoSEQ multiplex PCR, lists solely in-frame clones and lacks some. The sample has a few hundred thousand clones; 88% are singletons. Sequenced sample: PBMCs or T cells enriched from blood (not recorded which). The source of these receptors is a woman aged 40 to 50 who had recovered from COVID-19. CDR3s include the opening cysteine and the closing phenylalanine or tryptophan. D genes are given only for firm matches. Only part of the rows carry a size: once, few, many, or a class if the clone is expanded.

V gene,D gene,clone size,J gene,CDR3 DNA,CDR3 protein
TRBV5-4,NA,few,TRBJ1-6,TGTGCCAGCAGGTTGGACTCAAATAATTCACCCCTCCACTTT,CASRLDSNNSPLHF
TRBV23-1,NA,NA,TRBJ1-1,TGCGCCAGCAGCATGGTGGGGGGGCCGAACACTGAAGCTTTCTTT,CASSMVGGPNTEAFF
TRBV5-6,NA,NA,TRBJ2-2,TGTGCCAGCAGCTTCAGGCTAGCAGACACCGGGGAGCTGTTTTTT,CASSFRLADTGELFF
TRBV28,TRBD1,NA,TRBJ1-2,TGTGCCAGCAGTTTATACCCCGGGACAGGGGATGGAGGCTACACCTTC,CASSLYPGTGDGGYTF
TRBV4-3,NA,few,TRBJ2-7,TGCGCCAGCAGCCAAGATCGGAGGTACGAGCAGTACTTC,CASSQDRRYEQYF
TRBV9,NA,NA,TRBJ2-5,TGTGCCAGCAGCGTACGGGGGGCCGCCGAGACCCAGTACTTC,CASSVRGAAETQYF
TRBV4-1,TRBD2,NA,TRBJ2-7,TGCGCCAGCAGCCAAGGGCTAGCGGGGAGGGGGGAGCAGTACTTC,CASSQGLAGRGEQYF
TRBV19,TRBD2,NA,TRBJ2-5,TGTGCCAGTAGTATCCCTGTTGAACTAGCGGGAGCCCGGAGAGAGACCCAGTACTTC,CASSIPVELAGARRETQYF
TRBV14,NA,NA,TRBJ1-2,TGTGCCAGCAGCCAAGTAGTACACAGCTCTAACTATGGCTACACCTTC,CASSQVVHSSNYGYTF
TRBV7-2,TRBD2,NA,TRBJ2-3,TGTGCCAGCAGCTTAGGTCGCGGGAGGGGCACAGATACGCAGTATTTT,CASSLGRGRGTDTQYF
TRBV5-4,TRBD1,NA,TRBJ1-1,TGTGCCAGCAGCTCGAAGACAGGGGGCACTGAAGCTTTCTTT,CASSSKTGGTEAFF
TRBV5-6,TRBD1,once,TRBJ1-1,TGTGCCAGCAGCTCCGAACCCGACAGGGAAGATACTGAAGCTTTCTTT,CASSSEPDREDTEAFF
TRBV7-2,TRBD2,many,TRBJ2-7,TGTGCCAGCAGCTTAGCGTCTAGCGGGCTCTACGAGCAGTACTTC,CASSLASSGLYEQYF
TRBV15,NA,NA,TRBJ2-2,TGTGCCACCAGCCCGCAGGATAGCGGACTCACCGGGGAGCTGTTTTTT,CATSPQDSGLTGELFF
TRBV5-1,NA,NA,TRBJ1-3,TGCGCCAGCGCCGAGGGCCGCTCTGGAAACACCATATATTTT,CASAEGRSGNTIYF
TRBV21-1,NA,NA,TRBJ1-6,TGTGCCAGCAGCAAAGTACCGGTTTTCTTTAATTCACCCCTCCACTTT,CASSKVPVFFNSPLHF
TRBV24-1,NA,NA,TRBJ2-3,TGTGCCACCAGTGACGCCGGGTTCGGGGATACGCAGTATTTT,CATSDAGFGDTQYF
TRBV7-9,TRBD2,NA,TRBJ2-3,TGTGCCAGCAGCTCGATAGCGGGAGGGCCAGATACGCAGTATTTT,CASSSIAGGPDTQYF
TRBV9,TRBD1,NA,TRBJ1-1,TGTGCCAGCAGCGCGACCGGGACAGGGTTTTCGACTGAAGCTTTCTTT,CASSATGTGFSTEAFF
TRBV18,TRBD1,NA,TRBJ1-1,TGTGCCAGCTCACCGACGTCGACAGGGGGCACTGAAGCTTTCTTT,CASSPTSTGGTEAFF
TRBV19,TRBD1,once,TRBJ1-1,TGTGCCAGTGAAAACCATGACAGGGGACCGAACACTGAAGCTTTCTTT,CASENHDRGPNTEAFF
TRBV4-1,NA,NA,TRBJ1-5,TGCGCCAGCAGCCAAGCCGGGGATCAGCCCCAGCATTTT,CASSQAGDQPQHF